Listed here are 14 T cell receptor beta chains from one sample, sequenced in a study of T cells in Graves' hyperthyroidism and ophthalmopathy. From RNA transcripts, TCR beta CDR3 regions were amplified. First-round RT-PCR targeting the TCR CDR3 was performed with the HTBI primer set. TCRdb itself ran the multiplex PCR reads through MiXCR, one entry per CDR3 protein. This repertoire shows around 720,000 distinct CDR3 sequences, roughly 32% found once; its top ten account for roughly 31%. Sequenced sample: blood. Receptors were obtained from a woman between 40 and 55 years old with Graves' hyperthyroidism.

This clonotype was seen ten or more times. The chain carries TRBV19 and TRBJ1-5, with D unclear. The CDR3 loop spans 15 amino acids. V was pared by 1 base and J by 2 bases, with 9 bases between. Germline loops: CDR1 LNHDA, CDR2 SQIVND (reference sequence). The DNA of the CDR3 is TGTGCCAGTAGTATAGCGGTCTGGCGCAATCAGCCCCAGCATTTT. It specifies CASSIAVWRNQPQHF.

This chain links TRBV29-1 with TRBJ1-3; 8 bases match TRBD1. V was pared by 7 bases and J by 7 bases, with 3 bases of the junction left unmatched. Germline loops: CDR1 SQVTM, CDR2 ANQGSEA. The CDR3 sequence is 11 residues long. The CDR3 DNA reads as TGCAGCGCTAGGACAGGGAACACCATATATTTT. Protein product: CSARTGNTIYF.

The chain links TRBV12-3 or TRBV12-4 to TRBJ1-1, with a tentative D call TRBD1 (6 bases). The CDR3 runs to 14 residues. Trimming stripped 6 bases from V and 2 bases from J, with 13 bases between. CDR3 nucleotides: TGTGCCAGCAGCGGACAGATCAGAAACACTGAAGCTTTCTTT. This sequence encodes CASSGQIRNTEAFF.

With regard to this clonotype: This clone may be a read error of a much larger clone one base away. The CDR3 bases are TGTGCCAGCAGTTCCACCCCCCGAGAGATCCAGTACTTC. It translates to CASSSTPREIQYF. The chain is built from TRBV6-1 and TRBJ2-5; D is unclear. The CDR3 totals 13 residues. Per the germline V gene, CDR1 is MNHNS and CDR2 is SASEGT.

J is TRBJ1-6 and V is TRBV4-3; D gene ambiguous. V dropped 3 bases and J dropped 8 bases, with 17 bases sitting between them. The germline V gene has CDR1 LGHNA and CDR2 YSLEER. This CDR3 has 16 amino acids. The CDR3 DNA reads TGCGCCAGCAGCCACCGATGGACGGAGAGGGATTCACCCCTCCACTTT. The encoded protein is CASSHRWTERDSPLHF.

V usage is TRBV6-2 or TRBV6-3 and J usage is TRBJ2-5; the D is unclear. Trimming took off 11 bases at V and 4 bases at J, with 20 bases between the two ends. The CDR3 loop spans 14 amino acids. CDR1 and CDR2 (germline): MNHEY, SVGEGT. This CDR3 reads CAALGHPRAETQYF. CDR3 coding DNA: TGTGCCGCCCTAGGGCACCCTAGAGCAGAGACCCAGTACTTC.

The chain uses TRBV20-1 and TRBJ2-7; TRBD2 aligns across 12 bases. CDR1 DFQATT and CDR2 SNEGSKA come from the germline V gene (reference sequence). The CDR3 runs 15 residues. The V and J ends lost 3 bases and 2 bases, in that order; junction bases with no gene match: 5. The CDR3 protein is CSASVTSGRTYEQYF. The CDR3 coding sequence is TGCAGTGCTAGTGTGACTAGCGGGAGAACCTACGAGCAGTACTTC.

This clonotype has a count of ten or more. The rearrangement uses TRBV10-3 and TRBJ2-6, with D hard to call. The V and J ends lost 0 bases and 2 bases respectively, with 2 bases between them. Germline V gene sequence: CDR1 ENHRY, CDR2 SYGVKD. The CDR3 runs to 14 residues. The CDR3 sequence: CAISESAGANVLTF. CDR3 DNA: TGTGCCATCAGTGAGTCGGCTGGGGCCAACGTCCTGACTTTC.

Turning to this clonotype: Given a much more abundant clone one base away, this may be a read error. The chain combines TRBV11-2 with TRBJ1-2; 11 nucleotides agree with TRBD1. The CDR3 contains 16 residues. Germline V lookup: CDR1 SGHAT, CDR2 FQNNGV. Unmatched junction bases numbered 7, after V lost 3 bases and J lost 4 bases. The CDR3 sequence is CASSFTGQGVGYGYTF. The CDR3 DNA is TGTGCCAGCAGCTTCACGGGACAGGGGGTTGGCTATGGCTACACCTTC. The variable domain in full, with the rest retrieved from reference TRBV11-2 and TRBJ1-2, is EAGVAQSPRYKIIEKRQSVAFWCNPISGHATLYWYQQILGQGPKLLIQFQNNGVVDDSQLPKDRFSAERLKGVDSTLKIQPAKLEDSAVYLCASSFTGQGVGYGYTFGSGTRLTVV.

This clonotype has only a few counts. This sequence joins TRBV6-5 and TRBJ2-5; the D gene is possibly TRBD2 (6 bases). V was cut by 5 bases and J by 1 base, with 14 bases left in between. The CDR3 runs to 15 residues. Germline CDR1 MNHEY, CDR2 SVGAGI. CDR3 amino acids: CASSNPAGSQETQYF. CDR3 DNA sequence: TGTGCCAGCAGTAACCCAGCGGGTAGCCAAGAGACCCAGTACTTC.

This clonotype was seen repeatedly, ten times or more. The V gene is TRBV6-5, the J gene TRBJ1-2, with D perhaps TRBD1 (6 bases). The length of the CDR3 is 11 residues. Germline V gene lookup returns CDR1 MNHEY and CDR2 SVGAGI. V dropped 5 bases and J dropped 8 bases, with 9 bases sitting between them. Here the CDR3 reads CASSGDRGYTF. DNA for the CDR3: TGTGCCAGCAGTGGCGACAGGGGCTACACCTTC.

V and J are TRBV7-2 and TRBJ1-2, with 9 positions matching TRBD1. Trimming took 6 bases from V and 6 from J; bases not matched to a gene: 8. CDR1 and CDR2 (germline): SGHTA, FQGNSA. The CDR3 is made up of 14 amino acids. CDR3 DNA: TGTGCCAGCAGGCAGGGACAGGGTCCCCATGGCTACACCTTC. It codes for CASRQGQGPHGYTF.

This clonotype was seen only a few times. The chain has TRBV3-1 and TRBJ1-2; D gene unclear. Germline V gene sequence: CDR1 LGHDT, CDR2 YNNKEL (reference sequence). There are 12 residues in the CDR3. With 2 bases removed from V and 8 bases from J, the gap between germline ends came to 9 bases. CDR3 sequence reads: CASSQRAAGYTF. DNA of the CDR3: TGTGCCAGCAGCCAACGGGCAGCAGGCTACACCTTC.

This chain connects TRBV27 to TRBJ2-2; D is perhaps TRBD2 (6 bases). The germline CDR1 and CDR2 sequences are MNHEY and SMNVEV (reference sequence). Trimming left V 7 bases short and J 3 bases short, with 21 bases between. This CDR3 spans 17 amino acids. The DNA of the CDR3 is TGTGCCAGCAAAGCCGTAGGAGGGGATGAAGACACCGGGGAGCTGTTTTTT. Amino acids: CASKAVGGDEDTGELFF.